The source of this T cell receptor (beta chain) is a study of blood T cell repertoires in COVID-19. The CDR3 loop spans 13 amino acids. V dropped 2 bases and J dropped 2 bases, with 4 bases sitting between them. Germline V gene sequence: CDR1 SEHNR, CDR2 FQNEAQ (reference sequence). Sequenced by immunoSEQ multiplex PCR; TCRdb stores in-frame clones only, minus some. The repertoire consists of 310,000 or so clones, with around 90% occurring once and the leading ten covering approximately 5%. This clonotype was obtained from a woman in her 30s who had recovered from COVID-19. Specimen: PBMCs or T cells enriched from blood (not recorded which). This chain joins TRBV7-9 and TRBJ2-1; D uncertain. The CDR3 spells CASSLQTYNEQFF. In DNA form, the CDR3 reads TGTGCCAGCAGCTTACAGACCTACAATGAGCAGTTCTTC.